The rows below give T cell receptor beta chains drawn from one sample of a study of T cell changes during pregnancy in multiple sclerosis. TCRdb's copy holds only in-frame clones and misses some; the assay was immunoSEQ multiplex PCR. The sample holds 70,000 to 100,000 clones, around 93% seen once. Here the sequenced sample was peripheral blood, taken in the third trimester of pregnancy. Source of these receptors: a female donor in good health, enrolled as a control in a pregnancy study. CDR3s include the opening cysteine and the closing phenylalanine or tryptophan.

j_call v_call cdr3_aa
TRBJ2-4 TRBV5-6 CASSLGAGKNIQYF
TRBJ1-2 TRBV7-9 CASSLEGQGAFGYTF
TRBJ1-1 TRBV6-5 CASSYQLNTEAFF
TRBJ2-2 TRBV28 CASSLRQGVWAGELFF
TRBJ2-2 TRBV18 CASSPRDMAGELFF
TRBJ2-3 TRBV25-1 CASTAASTDTQYF
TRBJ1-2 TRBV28 CASKKTGVDGYTF
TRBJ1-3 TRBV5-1 CASSPRQGSGNTIYF
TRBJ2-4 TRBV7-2 CASSLEGLAGGLAKNIQYF
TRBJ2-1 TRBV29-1 CSVEASGDNEQFF
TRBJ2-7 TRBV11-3 CASSSGQGATEQYF
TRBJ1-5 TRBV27 CASSRQGYQPQHF
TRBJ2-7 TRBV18 CASSPDTVRGTF
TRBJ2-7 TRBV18 CASSPDIPYEQYF
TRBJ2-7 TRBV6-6 CASSPRFREGSYEQYF
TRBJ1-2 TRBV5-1 CASRTVPDYYGYTF
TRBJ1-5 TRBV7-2 CASSFWTGDQPQHF
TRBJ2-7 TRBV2 CASSRTSGSTYEQYF
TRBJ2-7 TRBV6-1 CASARDRGWYEQYF
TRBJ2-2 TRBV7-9 CASSLVGLATNTGELFF
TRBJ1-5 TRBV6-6 CASSLTGINQPQHF
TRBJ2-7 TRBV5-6 CASTWSGFSYEQYF
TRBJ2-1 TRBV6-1 CASSETGSSYNEQFF
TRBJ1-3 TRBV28 CASNRDTEGGNTIYF
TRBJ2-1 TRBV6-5 CASSYSSGTYNEQFF
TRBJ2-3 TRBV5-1 CASSLIPGGTDTQYF
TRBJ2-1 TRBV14 CASSQGRVARNEQFF
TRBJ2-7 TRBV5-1 CASSFVRGNEQYF
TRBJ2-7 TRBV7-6 CASSQHTSGPSGEQYF
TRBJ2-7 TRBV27 CASRGGRGEQYF
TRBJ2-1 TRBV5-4 CASSLSSGRGKNEQFF
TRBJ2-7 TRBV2 CASSMGRTYEQYF
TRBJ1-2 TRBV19 CASSIDHRGSYGYTF
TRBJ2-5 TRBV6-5 CASSVSGETQYF
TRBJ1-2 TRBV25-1 CASSENSFYGYTF
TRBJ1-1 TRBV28 CASSTGINTEAFF
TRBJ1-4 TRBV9 CASSASLGINEKLFF
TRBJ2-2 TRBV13 CASSLGLAGGTGELFF
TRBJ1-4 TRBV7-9 CASSLGGLLTNEKLFF
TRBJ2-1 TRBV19 CATRRRGSYNEQFF
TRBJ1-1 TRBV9 CASSVGTGNTEAFF
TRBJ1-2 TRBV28 CASSSTGGWRYTF
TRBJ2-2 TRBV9 CASSVGTSNTGELFF
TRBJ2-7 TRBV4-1 CASSQEVSYEQYF
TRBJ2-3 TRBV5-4 CASSDAGANTDTQYF
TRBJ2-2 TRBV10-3 CAISGGEGLEFF
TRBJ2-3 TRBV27 CASSSLVRGVEDTQYF
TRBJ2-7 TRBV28 CASSHYRTGYYEQYF
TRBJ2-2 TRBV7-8 CASSLVVARGTGELFF
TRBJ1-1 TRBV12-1 CASRDDRDFTEAFF
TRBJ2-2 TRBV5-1 CASSLWTGDTGELFF
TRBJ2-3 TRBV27 CASSPLLGQGTDTQYF
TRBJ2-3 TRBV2 CASSLLAGGRDTQYF
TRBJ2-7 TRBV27 CASSYGQGAFEQYF
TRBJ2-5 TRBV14 CASSQGDFQETQYF
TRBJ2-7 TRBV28 CASRVSGSPYEQYF
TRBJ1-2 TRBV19 CASSIAGSYGYTF
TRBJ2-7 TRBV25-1 CASSGARDSQYF